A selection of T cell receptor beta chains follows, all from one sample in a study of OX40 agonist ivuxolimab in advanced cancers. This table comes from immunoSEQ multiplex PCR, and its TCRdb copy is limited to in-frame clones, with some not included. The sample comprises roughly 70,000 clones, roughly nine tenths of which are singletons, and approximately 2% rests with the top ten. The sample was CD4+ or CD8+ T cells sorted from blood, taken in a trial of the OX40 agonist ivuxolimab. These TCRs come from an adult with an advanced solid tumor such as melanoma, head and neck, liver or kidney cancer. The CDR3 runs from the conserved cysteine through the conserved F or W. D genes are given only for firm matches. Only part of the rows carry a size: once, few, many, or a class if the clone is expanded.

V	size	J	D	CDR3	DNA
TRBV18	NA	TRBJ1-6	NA	CASSLPEGNSPLHF	TGTGCCAGCTCACTGCCGGAGGGAAATTCACCCCTCCACTTT
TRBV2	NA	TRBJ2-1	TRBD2	CASSALAGGGYNEQFF	TGTGCCAGCAGCGCCTTAGCGGGGGGGGGTTACAATGAGCAGTTCTTC
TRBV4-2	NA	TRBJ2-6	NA	CASSQDTDTSGANVLTF	TGTGCCAGCAGCCAAGATACGGACACCTCTGGGGCCAACGTCCTGACTTTC
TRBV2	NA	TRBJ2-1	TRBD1	CAGGQGAYNEQFF	TGTGCCGGAGGACAGGGGGCCTACAATGAGCAGTTCTTC
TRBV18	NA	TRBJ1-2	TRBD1	CASSRQGTGPIPYGYTF	TGTGCCAGCTCCCGGCAGGGGACAGGCCCGATCCCCTATGGCTACACCTTC
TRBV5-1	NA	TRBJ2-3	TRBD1	CASSGQGILDTQYF	TGCGCCAGTTCCGGACAGGGGATTCTAGATACGCAGTATTTT
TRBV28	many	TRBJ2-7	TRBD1	CASRANRGYFYEQYF	TGTGCCAGCAGGGCTAACAGGGGCTACTTTTACGAGCAGTACTTC
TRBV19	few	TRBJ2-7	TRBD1	CASRGDRAYEQYF	TGTGCCAGTAGGGGGGACAGGGCCTACGAGCAGTACTTC
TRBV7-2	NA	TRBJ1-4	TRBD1	CASSFNNRGLYEKLFF	TGTGCCAGCAGCTTCAACAACAGGGGATTATATGAAAAACTGTTTTTT
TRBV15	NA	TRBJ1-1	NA	CATSRDGGGGTEAFF	TGTGCCACCAGCAGAGATGGAGGGGGGGGCACTGAAGCTTTCTTT
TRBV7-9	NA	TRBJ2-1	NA	CASSLFDFSYNEQFF	TGTGCCAGCAGCTTATTTGACTTTTCCTACAATGAGCAGTTCTTC
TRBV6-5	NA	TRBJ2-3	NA	CASTLSPENTQYF	TGTGCCAGCACCCTTTCCCCGGAAAATACGCAGTATTTT
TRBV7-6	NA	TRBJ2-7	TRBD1	CASSPPGQAYYEQYF	TGTGCCAGCAGCCCCCCGGGACAGGCCTACTACGAGCAGTACTTC
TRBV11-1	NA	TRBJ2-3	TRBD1	CASTMTGSDTQYF	TGTGCCAGCACGATGACAGGGTCCGATACGCAGTATTTT
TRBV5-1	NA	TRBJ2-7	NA	CASSLLVGGYEQYF	TGCGCCAGCAGCTTGTTAGTTGGGGGCTACGAGCAGTACTTC
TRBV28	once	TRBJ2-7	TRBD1	CASSLLTGASYEQYF	TGTGCCAGCAGTTTATTGACAGGGGCCTCCTACGAGCAGTACTTC
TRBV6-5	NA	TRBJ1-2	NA	CASSYGGFEAGYTF	TGTGCCAGCAGTTACGGGGGGTTTGAAGCTGGCTACACCTTC
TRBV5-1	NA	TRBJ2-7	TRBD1	CASSSTSDRVAYEQYF	TGCGCCAGCAGCTCTACATCCGACAGGGTGGCTTACGAGCAGTACTTC
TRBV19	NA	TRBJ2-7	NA	CASSTRDRAGYEQYF	TGTGCCAGTAGTACCCGAGACAGGGCGGGATACGAGCAGTACTTC
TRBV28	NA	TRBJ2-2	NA	CASSKDSLNTGELFF	TGTGCCAGCAGCAAAGACAGCCTCAACACCGGGGAGCTGTTTTTT
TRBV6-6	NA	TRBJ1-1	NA	CASSIGTANAEAFF	TGTGCCAGCAGCATCGGGACGGCGAACGCTGAAGCTTTCTTT
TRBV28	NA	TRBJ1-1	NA	CASSSGQYEAFF	TGTGCCAGCAGTTCCGGACAGTATGAAGCTTTCTTT
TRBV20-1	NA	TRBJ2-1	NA	CSARDEDEQFF	TGCAGTGCTAGGGACGAGGATGAGCAGTTCTTC
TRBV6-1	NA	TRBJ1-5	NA	CASSVYQQVSNQPQHF	TGTGCCAGCAGTGTTTACCAACAGGTTAGCAATCAGCCCCAGCATTTT
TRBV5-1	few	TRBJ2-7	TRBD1	CASSRGQGGEQYF	TGCGCCAGCAGCCGGGGACAGGGAGGAGAGCAGTACTTC
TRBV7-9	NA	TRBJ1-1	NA	CASSLGGSGAFF	TGTGCCAGCAGTCTAGGGGGGAGTGGCGCTTTCTTT
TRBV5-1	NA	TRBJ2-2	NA	CASSLASVGGTGELFF	TGCGCCAGCAGCTTGGCTTCCGTCGGGGGAACCGGGGAGCTGTTTTTT
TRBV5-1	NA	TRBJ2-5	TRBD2	CASSRRASGRQETQYF	TGCGCCAGCAGCCGGCGGGCTAGCGGGCGACAAGAGACCCAGTACTTC
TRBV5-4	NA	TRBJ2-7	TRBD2	CASSLGPLAGESYEQYF	TGTGCCAGCAGCTTGGGGCCACTAGCGGGGGAATCCTACGAGCAGTACTTC